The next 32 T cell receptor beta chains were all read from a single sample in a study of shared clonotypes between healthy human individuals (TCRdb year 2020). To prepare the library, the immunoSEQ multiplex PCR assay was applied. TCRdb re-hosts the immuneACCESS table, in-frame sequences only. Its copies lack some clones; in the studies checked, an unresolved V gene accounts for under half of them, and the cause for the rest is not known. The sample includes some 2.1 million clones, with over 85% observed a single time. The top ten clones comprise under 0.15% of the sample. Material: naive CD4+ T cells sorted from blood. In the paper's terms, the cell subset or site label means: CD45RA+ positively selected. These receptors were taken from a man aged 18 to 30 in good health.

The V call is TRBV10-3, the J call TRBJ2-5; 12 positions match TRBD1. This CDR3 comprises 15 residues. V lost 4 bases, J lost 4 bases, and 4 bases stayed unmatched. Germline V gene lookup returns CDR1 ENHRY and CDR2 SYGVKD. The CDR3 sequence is CAISVGTGGRETQYF. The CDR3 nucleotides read TGTGCCATCAGTGTAGGGACAGGGGGCCGAGAGACCCAGTACTTC.

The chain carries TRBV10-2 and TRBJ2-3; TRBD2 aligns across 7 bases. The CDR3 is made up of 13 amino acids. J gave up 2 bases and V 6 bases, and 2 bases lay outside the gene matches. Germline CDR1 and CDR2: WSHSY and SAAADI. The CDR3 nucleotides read TGCGCCAGCAGGGGGGGGTTCACAGATACGCAGTATTTT. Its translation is CASRGGFTDTQYF.

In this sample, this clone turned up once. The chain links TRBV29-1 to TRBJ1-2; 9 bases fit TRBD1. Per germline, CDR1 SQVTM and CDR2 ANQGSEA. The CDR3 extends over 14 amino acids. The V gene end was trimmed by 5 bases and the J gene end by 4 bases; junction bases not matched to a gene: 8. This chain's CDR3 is CSVTPGTGTYGYTF. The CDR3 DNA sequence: TGCAGCGTTACACCCGGGACAGGGACCTATGGCTACACCTTC.

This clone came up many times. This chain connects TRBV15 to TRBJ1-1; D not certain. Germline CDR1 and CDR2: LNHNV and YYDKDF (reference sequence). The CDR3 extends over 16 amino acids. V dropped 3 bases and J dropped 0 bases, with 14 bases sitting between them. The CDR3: CATSSRAKRMNTEAFF. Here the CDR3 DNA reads TGTGCCACCAGCAGCCGGGCCAAGCGCATGAACACTGAAGCTTTCTTT. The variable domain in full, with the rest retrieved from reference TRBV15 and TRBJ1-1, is DAMVIQNPRYQVTQFGKPVTLSCSQTLNHNVMYWYQQKSSQAPKLLFHYYDKDFNNEADTPDNFQSRRPNTSFCFLDIRSPGLGDTAMYLCATSSRAKRMNTEAFFGQGTRLTVV.

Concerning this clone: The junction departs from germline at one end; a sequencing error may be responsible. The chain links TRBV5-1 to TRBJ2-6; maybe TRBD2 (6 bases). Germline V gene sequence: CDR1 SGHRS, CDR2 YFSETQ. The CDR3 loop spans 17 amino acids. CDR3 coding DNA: TGCGCCGGCAGCATACGGGACTCGAGCTCTGGGGCCAACGTCCTGACTTTC. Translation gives CAGSIRDSSSGANVLTF.

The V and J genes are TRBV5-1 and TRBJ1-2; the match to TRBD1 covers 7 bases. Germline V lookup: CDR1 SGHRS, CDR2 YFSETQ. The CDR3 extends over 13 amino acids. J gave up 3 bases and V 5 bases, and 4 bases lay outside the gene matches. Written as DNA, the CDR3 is TGCGCCAGCAGACCCGGACAGGACTATGGCTACACCTTC. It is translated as CASRPGQDYGYTF.

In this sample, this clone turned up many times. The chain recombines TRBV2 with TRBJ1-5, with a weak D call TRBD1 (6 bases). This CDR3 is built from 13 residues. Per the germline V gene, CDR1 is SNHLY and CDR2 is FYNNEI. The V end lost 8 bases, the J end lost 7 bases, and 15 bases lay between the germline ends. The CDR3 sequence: CASEGEVGQPQHF. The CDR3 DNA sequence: TGTGCCAGCGAGGGGGAGGTAGGACAGCCCCAGCATTTT.

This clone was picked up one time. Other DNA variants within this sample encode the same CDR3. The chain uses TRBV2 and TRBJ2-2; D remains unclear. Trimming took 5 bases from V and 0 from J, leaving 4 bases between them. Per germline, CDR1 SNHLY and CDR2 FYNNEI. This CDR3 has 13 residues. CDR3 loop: CASSSANTGELFF. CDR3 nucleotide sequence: TGTGCCAGCAGTTCGGCGAACACCGGGGAGCTGTTTTTT.

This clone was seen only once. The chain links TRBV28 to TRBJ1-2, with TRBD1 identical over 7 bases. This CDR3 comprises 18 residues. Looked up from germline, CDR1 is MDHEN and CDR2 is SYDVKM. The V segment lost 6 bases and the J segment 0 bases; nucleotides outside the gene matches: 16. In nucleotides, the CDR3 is TGTGCCAGCAGGCGAAGACAGGGCCAGATTAATGCTAACTATGGCTACACCTTC. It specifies CASRRRQGQINANYGYTF.

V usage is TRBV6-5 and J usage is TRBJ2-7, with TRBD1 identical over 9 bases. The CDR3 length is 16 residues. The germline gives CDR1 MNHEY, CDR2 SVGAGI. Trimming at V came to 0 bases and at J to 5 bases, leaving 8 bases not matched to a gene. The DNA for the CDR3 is TGTGCCAGCAGTTACTCGCGGACAGGGGCCAGGAACGAGCAGTACTTC. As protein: CASSYSRTGARNEQYF.

As DNA, the CDR3 is TGTGCCAGTAACCACCGGGGAGTGAACACTGAAGCTTTCTTT. The encoded protein is CASNHRGVNTEAFF. The rearrangement uses TRBV19 and TRBJ1-1, with unresolved D. Germline V CDR1 and CDR2: LNHDA, SQIVND (reference sequence). The CDR3 spans 14 residues. Trimming pared 7 bases from V and 0 bases from J, leaving 12 bases between. Drawing the rest from reference TRBV19 and TRBJ1-1, the complete variable domain is DGGITQSPKYLFRKEGQNVTLSCEQNLNHDAMYWYRQDPGQGLRLIYYSQIVNDFQKGDIAEGYSVSREKKESFPLTVTSAQKNPTAFYLCASNHRGVNTEAFFGQGTRLTVV.

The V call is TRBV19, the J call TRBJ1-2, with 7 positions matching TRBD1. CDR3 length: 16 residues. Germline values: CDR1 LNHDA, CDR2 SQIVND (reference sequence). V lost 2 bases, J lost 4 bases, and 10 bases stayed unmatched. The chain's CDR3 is CASSIYGGTATYGYTF. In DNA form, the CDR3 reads TGTGCCAGTAGTATATACGGTGGGACAGCGACCTATGGCTACACCTTC.

The CDR3 region is CASSPHRTQETQYF. The CDR3 bases are TGTGCCAGTAGTCCGCACCGTACCCAAGAGACCCAGTACTTC. The V and J genes are TRBV19 and TRBJ2-5; D is ambiguous. Germline values: CDR1 LNHDA, CDR2 SQIVND (reference sequence). The ends were cut back, 5 bases at V and 1 base at J, with 11 bases in the middle. The CDR3 loop spans 14 amino acids. Drawing the rest from reference TRBV19 and TRBJ2-5, the complete variable domain is DGGITQSPKYLFRKEGQNVTLSCEQNLNHDAMYWYRQDPGQGLRLIYYSQIVNDFQKGDIAEGYSVSREKKESFPLTVTSAQKNPTAFYLCASSPHRTQETQYFGPGTRLLVL.

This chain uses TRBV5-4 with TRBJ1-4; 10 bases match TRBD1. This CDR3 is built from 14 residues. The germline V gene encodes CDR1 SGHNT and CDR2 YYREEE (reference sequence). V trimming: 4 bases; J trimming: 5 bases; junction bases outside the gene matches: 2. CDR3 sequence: CASSQGQGNEKLFF. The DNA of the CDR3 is TGTGCCAGCAGCCAGGGACAGGGGAATGAAAAACTGTTTTTT.

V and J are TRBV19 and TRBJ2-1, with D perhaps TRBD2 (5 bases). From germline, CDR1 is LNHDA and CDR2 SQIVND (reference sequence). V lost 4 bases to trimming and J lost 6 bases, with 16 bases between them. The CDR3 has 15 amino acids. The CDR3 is CASSTLDSIPNEQFF. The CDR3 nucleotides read TGTGCCAGTAGTACCCTGGACTCGATCCCCAATGAGCAGTTCTTC.

The chain's CDR3 is CASSTTSRDRYEQYF. CDR3 DNA: TGTGCCAGCAGTACAACCTCCCGGGACCGCTACGAGCAGTACTTC. This chain uses TRBV27 with TRBJ2-7; tentatively, D is TRBD1 or TRBD2 (5 bases each). Trimming left V 5 bases short and J 3 bases short, with 17 bases between. The CDR3 totals 15 residues. Germline-derived CDR1 and CDR2 are MNHEY and SMNVEV (reference sequence).

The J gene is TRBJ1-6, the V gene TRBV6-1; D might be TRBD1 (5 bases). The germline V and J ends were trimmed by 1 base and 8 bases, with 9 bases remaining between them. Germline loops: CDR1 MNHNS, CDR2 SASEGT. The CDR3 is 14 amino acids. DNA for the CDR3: TGTGCCAGCAGTGAAGATGGGGCTCATTCACCCCTCCACTTT. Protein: CASSEDGAHSPLHF.

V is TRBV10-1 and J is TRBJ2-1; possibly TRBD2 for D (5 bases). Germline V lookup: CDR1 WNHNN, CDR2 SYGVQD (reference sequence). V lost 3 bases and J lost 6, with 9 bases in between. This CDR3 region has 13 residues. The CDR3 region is CASSDFAGNEQFF. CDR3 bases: TGCGCCAGCAGTGATTTCGCGGGCAATGAGCAGTTCTTC.

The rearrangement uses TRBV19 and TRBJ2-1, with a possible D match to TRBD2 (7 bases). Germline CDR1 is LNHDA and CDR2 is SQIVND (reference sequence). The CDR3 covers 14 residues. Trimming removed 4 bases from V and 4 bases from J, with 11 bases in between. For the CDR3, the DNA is TGTGCCAGTAGTACGAGGGGGGGTTACAATGAGCAGTTCTTC. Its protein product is CASSTRGGYNEQFF.

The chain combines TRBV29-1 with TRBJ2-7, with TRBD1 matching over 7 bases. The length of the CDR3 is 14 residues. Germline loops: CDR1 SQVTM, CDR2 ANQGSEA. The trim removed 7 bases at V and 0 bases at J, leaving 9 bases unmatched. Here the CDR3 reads CSAVGGAGSYEQYF. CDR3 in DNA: TGCAGCGCCGTAGGGGGCGCCGGCTCCTACGAGCAGTACTTC.

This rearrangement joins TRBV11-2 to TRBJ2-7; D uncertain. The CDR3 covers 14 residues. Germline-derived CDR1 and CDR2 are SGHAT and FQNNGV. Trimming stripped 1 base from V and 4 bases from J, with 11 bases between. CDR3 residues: CASSLVLGRYEQYF. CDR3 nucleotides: TGTGCCAGCAGCTTAGTCCTGGGCCGGTACGAGCAGTACTTC.

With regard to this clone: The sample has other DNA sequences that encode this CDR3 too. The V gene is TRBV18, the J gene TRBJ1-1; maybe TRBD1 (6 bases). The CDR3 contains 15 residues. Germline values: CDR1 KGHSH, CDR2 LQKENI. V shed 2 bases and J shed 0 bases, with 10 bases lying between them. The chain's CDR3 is CASSPSDSLNTEAFF. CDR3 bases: TGTGCCAGCTCACCATCGGACAGCCTGAACACTGAAGCTTTCTTT.

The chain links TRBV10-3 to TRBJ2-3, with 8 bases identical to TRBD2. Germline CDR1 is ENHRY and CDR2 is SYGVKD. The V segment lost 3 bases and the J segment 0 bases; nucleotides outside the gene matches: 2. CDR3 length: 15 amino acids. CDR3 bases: TGTGCCATCAGTGAACTAGCGGTTAGCACAGATACGCAGTATTTT. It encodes CAISELAVSTDTQYF.

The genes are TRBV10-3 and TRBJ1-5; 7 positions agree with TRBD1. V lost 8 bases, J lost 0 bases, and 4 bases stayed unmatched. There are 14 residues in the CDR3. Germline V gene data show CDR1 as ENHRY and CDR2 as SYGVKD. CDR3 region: CAIGDSNSNQPQHF. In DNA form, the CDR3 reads TGTGCCATCGGGGACAGTAATAGCAATCAGCCCCAGCATTTT.

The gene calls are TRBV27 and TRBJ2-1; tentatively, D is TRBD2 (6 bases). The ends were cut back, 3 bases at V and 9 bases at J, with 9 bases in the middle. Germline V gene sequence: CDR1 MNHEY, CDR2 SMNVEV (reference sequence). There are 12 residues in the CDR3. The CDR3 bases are TGTGCCAGCAGTTTTCTGGGACTTGAGCAGTTCTTC. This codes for CASSFLGLEQFF.

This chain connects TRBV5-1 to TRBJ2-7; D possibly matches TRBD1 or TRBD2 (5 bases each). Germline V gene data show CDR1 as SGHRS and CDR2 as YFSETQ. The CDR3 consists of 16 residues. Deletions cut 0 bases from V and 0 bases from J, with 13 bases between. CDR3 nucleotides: TGCGCCAGCAGCTTGGGGGGACCCGCTCGCTCCTACGAGCAGTACTTC. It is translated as CASSLGGPARSYEQYF.

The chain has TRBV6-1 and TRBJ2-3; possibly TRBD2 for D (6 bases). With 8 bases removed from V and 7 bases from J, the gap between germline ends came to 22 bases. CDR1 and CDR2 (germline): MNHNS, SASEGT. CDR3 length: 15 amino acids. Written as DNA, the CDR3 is TGTGCCAGCTGGGTGGGAGGTACAAAGCTGAATACGCAGTATTTT. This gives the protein CASWVGGTKLNTQYF.

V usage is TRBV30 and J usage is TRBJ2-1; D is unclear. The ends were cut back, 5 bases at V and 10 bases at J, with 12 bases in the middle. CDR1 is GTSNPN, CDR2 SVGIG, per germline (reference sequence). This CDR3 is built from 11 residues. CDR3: CAWCQLHEQFF. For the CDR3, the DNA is TGTGCCTGGTGTCAGTTGCACGAGCAGTTCTTC.

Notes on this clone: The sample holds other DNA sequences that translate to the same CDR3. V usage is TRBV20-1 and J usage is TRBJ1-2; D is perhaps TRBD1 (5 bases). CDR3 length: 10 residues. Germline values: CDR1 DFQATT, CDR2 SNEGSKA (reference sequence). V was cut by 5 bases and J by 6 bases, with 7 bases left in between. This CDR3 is CSARRDGYTF. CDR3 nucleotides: TGCAGTGCTCGCAGGGATGGCTACACCTTC.

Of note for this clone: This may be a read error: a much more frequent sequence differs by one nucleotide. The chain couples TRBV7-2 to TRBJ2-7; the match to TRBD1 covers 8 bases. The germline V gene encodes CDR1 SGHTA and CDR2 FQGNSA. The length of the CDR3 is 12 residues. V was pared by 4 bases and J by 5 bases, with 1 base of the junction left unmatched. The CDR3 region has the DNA TGTGCCAGCAGCTCAGGGGGCCACGAGCAGTACTTC. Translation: CASSSGGHEQYF.

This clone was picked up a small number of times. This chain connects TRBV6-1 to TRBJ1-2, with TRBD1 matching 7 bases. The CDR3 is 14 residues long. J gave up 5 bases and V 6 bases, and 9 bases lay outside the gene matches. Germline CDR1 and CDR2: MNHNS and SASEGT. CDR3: CASSLTGTEYGYTF. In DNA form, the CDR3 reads TGTGCCAGCAGCCTGACCGGGACAGAATATGGCTACACCTTC.

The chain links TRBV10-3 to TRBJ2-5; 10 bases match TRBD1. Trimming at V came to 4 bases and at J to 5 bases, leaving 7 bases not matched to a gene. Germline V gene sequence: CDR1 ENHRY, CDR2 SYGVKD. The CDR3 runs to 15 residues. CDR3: CAISVGDRGRETQYF. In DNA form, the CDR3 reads TGTGCCATCAGTGTGGGGGACAGGGGTCGGGAGACCCAGTACTTC.